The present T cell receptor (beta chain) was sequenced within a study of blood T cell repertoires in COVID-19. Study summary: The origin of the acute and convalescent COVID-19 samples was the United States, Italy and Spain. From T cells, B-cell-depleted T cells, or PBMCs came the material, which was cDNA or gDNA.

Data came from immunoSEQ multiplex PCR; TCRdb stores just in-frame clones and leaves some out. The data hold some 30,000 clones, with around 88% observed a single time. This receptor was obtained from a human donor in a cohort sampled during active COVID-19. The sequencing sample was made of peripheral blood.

CDR3 amino acids: CASSAGRGPYNEQFF. The CDR3 DNA reads TGTGCCAGTAGCGCGGGGAGGGGCCCCTACAATGAGCAGTTCTTC. This rearrangement joins TRBV19 to TRBJ2-1; 7 bases align to TRBD2. Germline loops: CDR1 LNHDA, CDR2 SQIVND (reference sequence). Losses at the gene ends were 6 bases for V and 2 bases for J; bases not matched to a gene: 7. This CDR3 is 15 amino acids long.